The sequence of this T cell receptor beta chain was determined in a study of cytomegalovirus exposure and HLA in healthy donors. Overall study: An analysis done earlier identified approximately 120 million unique TCR beta sequences from about 179 million T cells. Regarding the study as a whole: What a later analysis reportedly showed was that an Asian-associated ancestry cluster had fewer N-insertions than the roughly 700-donor mean.

The CDR3 is made up of 11 amino acids. The ends were cut back, 5 bases at V and 1 base at J, with 4 bases in the middle. From germline, CDR1 is DFQATT and CDR2 SNEGSKA (reference sequence). PCR involved 60 Vbeta and 13 Jbeta primers. Data came from immunoSEQ multiplex PCR; TCRdb stores just in-frame clones and leaves some out. Of over 150,000 clones listed, 70% to 85% were seen once; the top ten hold roughly 0.097%. Of note for this clone: Its antigen is as yet unknown.

The sample comprised PBMCs. This sequence joins TRBV20-1 and TRBJ2-3, with D uncertain. The sequence was collected from a boy younger than 10 in good health and CMV-seronegative. Here the CDR3 DNA reads TGCAGTGCTTTCGGCACAGATACGCAGTATTTT. Its protein product is CSAFGTDTQYF.